This T cell receptor (gamma chain) derives from a study of gamma delta lymphoproliferative disorders and STAT genes. Study summary: The LymphoTrack Dx TCRG Assay amplified gamma chains from at least 50 ng of genomic DNA. Study-level findings and limits: Public or private status of leukemic clones needs confirmation. In whole-repertoire clustering, gamma separated patients from controls, unlike delta.

TCRdb reanalysed the multiplex PCR reads with CATT. The sample lists 1,500 to 2,000 gamma-chain clones; over 15% were seen once. Genomic DNA from isolated PBMCs served as the sequencing template. The CDR3 has 18 residues. This clone turned up a few times. Its antigen remains unknown. TCRdb has a much larger clone's protein, which differs at residue 4 from the translation of this DNA, likely because of a read error; what is shown is the protein translated from the DNA. Sequencing was done on a sample of blood. The chain recombines TRGV11 with TRGJP2. TCRdb offers no J gene call, so here the DNA was matched to germline to obtain one. TRGV11 is designated an ORF whose function remains uncertain. This clonotype was obtained from a human donor in good health. As DNA, the CDR3 is TGTACCACTGCGCCTGCTGGATTAGGCGCCCGTAGTGATTGGATCAAGACGTTT. Amino acid sequence: CTTAPAGLGARSDWIKTF.